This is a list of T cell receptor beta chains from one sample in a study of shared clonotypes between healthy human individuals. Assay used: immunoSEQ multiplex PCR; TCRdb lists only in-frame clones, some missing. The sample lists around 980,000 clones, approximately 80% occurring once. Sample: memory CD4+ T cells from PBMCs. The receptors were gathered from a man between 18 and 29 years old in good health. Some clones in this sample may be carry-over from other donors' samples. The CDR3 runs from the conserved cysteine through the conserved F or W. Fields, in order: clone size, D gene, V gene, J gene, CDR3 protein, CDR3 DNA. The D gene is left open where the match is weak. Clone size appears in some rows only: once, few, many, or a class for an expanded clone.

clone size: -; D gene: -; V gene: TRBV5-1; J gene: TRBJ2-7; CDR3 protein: CASSTGDGQSPYEQYF; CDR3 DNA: TGCGCCAGCAGCACAGGTGATGGACAGTCCCCCTACGAGCAGTACTTC
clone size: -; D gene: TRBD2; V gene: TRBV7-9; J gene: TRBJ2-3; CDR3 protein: CASSPLAGLADTQYF; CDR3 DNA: TGTGCCAGCAGCCCGTTAGCGGGATTGGCAGATACGCAGTATTTT
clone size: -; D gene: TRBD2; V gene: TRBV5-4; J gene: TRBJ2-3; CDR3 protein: CASSLGGTSGPSDTQYF; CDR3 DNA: TGTGCCAGCAGCTTGGGGGGGACTAGCGGGCCCTCAGATACGCAGTATTTT
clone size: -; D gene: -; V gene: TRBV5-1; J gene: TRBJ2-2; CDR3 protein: CASSLGGMTTGELFF; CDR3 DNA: TGCGCCAGCAGCTTGGGGGGGATGACCACCGGGGAGCTGTTTTTT
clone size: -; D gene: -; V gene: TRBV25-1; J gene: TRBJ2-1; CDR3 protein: CASSVRGLVGEQFF; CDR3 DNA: TGTGCCAGCAGTGTAAGGGGCCTGGTGGGTGAGCAGTTCTTC
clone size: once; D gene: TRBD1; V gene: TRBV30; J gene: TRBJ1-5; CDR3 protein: CAWDRGQNQPQHF; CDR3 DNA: TGTGCCTGGGACAGGGGGCAGAATCAGCCCCAGCATTTT
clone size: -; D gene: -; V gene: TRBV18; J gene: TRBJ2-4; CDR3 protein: CASSQKREAEGNIQYF; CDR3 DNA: TGTGCCAGCTCACAAAAGAGAGAGGCCGAGGGAAACATTCAGTACTTC
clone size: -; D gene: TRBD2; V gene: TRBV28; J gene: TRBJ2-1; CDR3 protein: CASSGAGGGEQFF; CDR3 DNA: TGTGCCAGCAGTGGGGCGGGAGGAGGTGAGCAGTTCTTC
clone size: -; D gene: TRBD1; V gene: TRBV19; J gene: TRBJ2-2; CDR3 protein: CATRQGNTGELFF; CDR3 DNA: TGTGCCACTCGACAGGGGAACACCGGGGAGCTGTTTTTT
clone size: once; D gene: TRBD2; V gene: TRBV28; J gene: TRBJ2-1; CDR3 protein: CASSLVGGLNNEQFF; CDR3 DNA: TGTGCCAGCAGTTTAGTGGGAGGGCTCAACAATGAGCAGTTCTTC
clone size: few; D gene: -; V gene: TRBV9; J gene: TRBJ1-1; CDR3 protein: CASSVAPNTEAFF; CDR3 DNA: TGTGCCAGCAGCGTAGCTCCGAACACTGAAGCTTTCTTT
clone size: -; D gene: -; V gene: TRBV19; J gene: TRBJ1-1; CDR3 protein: CASSIFRGVLGGGTEAFF; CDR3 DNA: TGTGCCAGTAGTATATTCCGCGGCGTTCTGGGCGGCGGCACTGAAGCTTTCTTT
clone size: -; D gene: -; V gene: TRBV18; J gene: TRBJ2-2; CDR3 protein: CASSRPSTTSTGELFF; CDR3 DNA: TGTGCCAGCTCCCGACCGTCAACGACCAGCACCGGGGAGCTGTTTTTT
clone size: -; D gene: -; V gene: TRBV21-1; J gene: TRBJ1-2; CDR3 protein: CASSSGHRPYGYTF; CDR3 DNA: TGTGCCAGCAGCAGCGGGCATCGTCCTTATGGCTACACCTTC
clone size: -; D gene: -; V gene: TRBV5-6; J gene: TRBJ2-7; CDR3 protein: CASSLAKVYPSASSYEQYF; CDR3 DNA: TGTGCCAGCAGCTTGGCCAAAGTTTACCCTAGCGCAAGCTCCTACGAGCAGTACTTC
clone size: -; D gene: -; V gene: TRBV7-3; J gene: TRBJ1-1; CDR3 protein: CASSQTGETEAFF; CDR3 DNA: TGTGCCAGCAGCCAGACCGGGGAGACTGAAGCTTTCTTT
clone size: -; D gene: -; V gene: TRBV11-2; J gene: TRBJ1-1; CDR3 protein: CASSSIRGARGGDTEAFF; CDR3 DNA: TGTGCCAGCAGCTCCATCCGGGGCGCGAGGGGAGGCGACACTGAAGCTTTCTTT
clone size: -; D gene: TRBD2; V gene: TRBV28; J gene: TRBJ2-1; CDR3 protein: CASSPLALTSASSYNEQFF; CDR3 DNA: TGTGCCAGCAGTCCACTTGCCCTTACTAGCGCGAGCTCCTACAATGAGCAGTTCTTC
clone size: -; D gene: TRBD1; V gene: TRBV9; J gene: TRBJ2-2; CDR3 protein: CASSIRQGGTGELFF; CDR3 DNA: TGTGCCAGCAGCATCAGACAGGGGGGCACCGGGGAGCTGTTTTTT
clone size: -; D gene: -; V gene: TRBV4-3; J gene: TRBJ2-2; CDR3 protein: CASSQGVRRGGELFF; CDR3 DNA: TGCGCCAGCAGCCAAGGGGTTCGGCGGGGCGGGGAGCTGTTTTTT
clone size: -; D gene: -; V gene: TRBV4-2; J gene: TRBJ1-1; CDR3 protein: CASSQDWGQNTEAFF; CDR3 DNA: TGTGCCAGCAGCCAAGATTGGGGACAGAACACTGAAGCTTTCTTT
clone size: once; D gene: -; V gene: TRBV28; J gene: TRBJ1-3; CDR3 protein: CASSLTAGNTIYF; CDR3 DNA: TGTGCCAGCAGTCTTACAGCTGGAAACACCATATATTTT
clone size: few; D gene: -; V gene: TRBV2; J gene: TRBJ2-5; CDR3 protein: CAAHGGDRETQYF; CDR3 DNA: TGTGCCGCCCATGGAGGGGATCGCGAGACCCAGTACTTC
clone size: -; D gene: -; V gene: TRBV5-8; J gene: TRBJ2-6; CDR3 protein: CASSFIGGGGANVLTF; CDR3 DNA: TGTGCCAGCAGCTTTATCGGGGGAGGTGGGGCCAACGTCCTGACTTTC
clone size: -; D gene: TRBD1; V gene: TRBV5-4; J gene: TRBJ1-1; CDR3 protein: CASSSPGGAKNTEAFF; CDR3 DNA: TGTGCCAGCAGCTCTCCAGGGGGCGCGAAGAACACTGAAGCTTTCTTT
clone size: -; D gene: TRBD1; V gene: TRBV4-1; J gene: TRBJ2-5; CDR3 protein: CASSQDPGQGETQYF; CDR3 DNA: TGCGCCAGCAGCCAAGATCCAGGACAGGGGGAGACCCAGTACTTC
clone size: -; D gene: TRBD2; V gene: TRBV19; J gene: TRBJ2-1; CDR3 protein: CASSTGTSGRAYNEQFF; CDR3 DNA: TGTGCCAGTAGTACCGGGACTAGCGGGAGGGCCTACAATGAGCAGTTCTTC
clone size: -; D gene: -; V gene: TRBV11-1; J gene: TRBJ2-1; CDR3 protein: CASSFAQGGEQFF; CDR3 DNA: TGTGCCAGCAGCTTTGCCCAGGGCGGGGAGCAGTTCTTC
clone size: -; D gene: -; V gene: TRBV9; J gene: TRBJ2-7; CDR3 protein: CASSSPGAYEQYF; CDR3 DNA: TGTGCCAGCAGCTCCCCCGGGGCCTACGAGCAGTACTTC
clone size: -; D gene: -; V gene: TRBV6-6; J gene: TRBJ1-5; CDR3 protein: CASSYKGVNQPQHF; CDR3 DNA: TGTGCCAGCAGTTACAAGGGGGTCAATCAGCCCCAGCATTTT
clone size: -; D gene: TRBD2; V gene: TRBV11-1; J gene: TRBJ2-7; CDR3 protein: CASRAGLVSGLAGDEQYF; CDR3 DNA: TGTGCCAGCAGAGCAGGCCTGGTCTCCGGACTAGCTGGCGACGAGCAGTACTTC
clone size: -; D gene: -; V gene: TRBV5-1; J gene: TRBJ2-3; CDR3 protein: CASSPGPQGTDTQYF; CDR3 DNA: TGCGCCAGCAGTCCGGGACCCCAGGGAACAGATACGCAGTATTTT